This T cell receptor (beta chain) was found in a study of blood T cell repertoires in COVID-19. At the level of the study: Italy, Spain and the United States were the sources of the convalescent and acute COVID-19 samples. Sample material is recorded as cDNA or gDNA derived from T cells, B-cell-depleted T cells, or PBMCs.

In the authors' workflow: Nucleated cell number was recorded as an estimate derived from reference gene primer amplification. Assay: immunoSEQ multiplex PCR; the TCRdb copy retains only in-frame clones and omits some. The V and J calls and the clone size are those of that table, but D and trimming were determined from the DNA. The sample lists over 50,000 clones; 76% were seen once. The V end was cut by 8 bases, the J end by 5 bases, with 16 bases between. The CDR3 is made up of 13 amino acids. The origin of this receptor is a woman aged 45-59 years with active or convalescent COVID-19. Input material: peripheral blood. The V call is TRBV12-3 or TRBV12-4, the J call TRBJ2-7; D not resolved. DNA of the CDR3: TGTGCCAGCCACGATGGTGGTAGTCACGAGCAGTACTTC. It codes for CASHDGGSHEQYF.